Presented here are 32 T cell receptor beta chains from one specimen sequenced in a study of T cell repertoires in cytomegalovirus infection. TCRdb reprocessed the reads via MiXCR and lists one record per CDR3 protein. This sample has just under 300,000 distinct CDR3 sequences, with about 9.1% found just once. The specimen sequenced was PBMCs. These receptors were taken from a human donor in good health (CMV status not recorded). Some clones in this sample may be carry-over from other donors' samples.

Only a few counts were recorded for this clonotype. This chain joins TRBV20-1 and TRBJ1-5; the D gene is possibly TRBD1 (6 bases). Looked up from germline, CDR1 is DFQATT and CDR2 is SNEGSKA (reference sequence). This CDR3 has 19 amino acids. V was clipped by 1 base and J by 4 bases, with 26 bases between them. The CDR3 region is CSARGEIRGGELRNQPQHF. In nucleotides, the CDR3 is TGCAGTGCTAGAGGAGAAATTAGGGGGGGGGAGTTAAGGAATCAGCCCCAGCATTTT.

This clonotype was observed many times. DNA of the CDR3: TGTGCCAGCAGTTACGCCGGTCAGATGACCGGGGAGCTGTTTTTT. It is translated as CASSYAGQMTGELFF. The chain joins TRBV6-5 to TRBJ2-2, with unresolved D. The CDR3 has 15 residues. The V gene lost 2 bases and the J gene lost 5 bases, with 12 bases spanning the gap. The germline CDR1 and CDR2 sequences are MNHEY and SVGAGI.

This clonotype was seen many times. The V call is TRBV5-6, the J call TRBJ1-2, with D unresolved. The CDR3 is made up of 12 amino acids. From germline, CDR1 is SGHDT and CDR2 YYEEEE. The ends were cut back, 0 bases at V and 5 bases at J, with 5 bases in the middle. The CDR3 reads CASSLEPYGYTF. The DNA of the CDR3 is TGTGCCAGCAGCTTGGAGCCGTATGGCTACACCTTC.

This clonotype was detected only a few times. The chain uses TRBV7-9 and TRBJ2-1; 10 bases align to TRBD2. The ends lost 1 base at V and 3 bases at J; junction bases unmatched: 6. Germline V gene lookup returns CDR1 SEHNR and CDR2 FQNEAQ (reference sequence). The CDR3 spans 17 residues. CDR3 protein: CASSLEVLAGVYNEQFF. CDR3 DNA sequence: TGTGCCAGCAGCTTAGAGGTTCTAGCGGGGGTCTACAATGAGCAGTTCTTC.

This clonotype was seen repeatedly, ten times or more. The rearrangement links TRBV20-1 to TRBJ2-1; D possibly uses TRBD1 or TRBD2 (5 bases each). Trimming removed 5 bases at V and 0 bases at J, with 11 bases between. Germline CDR1 DFQATT, CDR2 SNEGSKA (reference sequence). The CDR3 is 14 amino acids. The CDR3 sequence is CSASGTSSYNEQFF. The CDR3 bases are TGCAGTGCTTCCGGGACGAGCTCCTACAATGAGCAGTTCTTC.

The V call is TRBV7-9, the J call TRBJ2-2; TRBD2 might be the D (6 bases). The CDR3 contains 17 residues. Trimming took 5 bases from V and 0 from J, leaving 16 bases between them. Germline V gene data show CDR1 as SEHNR and CDR2 as FQNEAQ (reference sequence). CDR3 bases: TGTGCCAGCAGCGATGGGACTCCCGAACCGAACACCGGGGAGCTGTTTTTT. Residues: CASSDGTPEPNTGELFF.

This clonotype was seen at least ten times. The rearrangement uses TRBV12-3 or TRBV12-4 and TRBJ1-1, with a tentative D call TRBD1 (6 bases). V was pared by 3 bases and J by 11 bases, with 16 bases between. This CDR3 has 13 residues. The CDR3 DNA sequence: TGTGCCAGCAGTTTTGGACAAGGGGGGCGGGCTTTCTTT. Its protein product is CASSFGQGGRAFF.

This clonotype was seen repeatedly, ten times or more. The chain joins TRBV7-9 to TRBJ2-3; 9 bases match TRBD1. This CDR3 region has 15 residues. The J segment lost 6 bases and the V segment lost 1 base, leaving 5 bases of the junction unmatched. The germline CDR1 and CDR2 sequences are SEHNR and FQNEAQ (reference sequence). As DNA, the CDR3 is TGTGCCAGCAGCTTAGGGGGGACAGGGCTGGATACGCAGTATTTT. It is translated as CASSLGGTGLDTQYF. The entire variable domain, with the rest obtained from reference TRBV7-9 and TRBJ2-3, is as follows: DTGVSQNPRHKITKRGQNVTFRCDPISEHNRLYWYRQTLGQGPEFLTYFQNEAQLEKSRLLSDRFSAERPKGSFSTLEIQRTEQGDSAMYLCASSLGGTGLDTQYFGPGTRLTVL.

This clonotype was picked up many times. The chain is built from TRBV14 and TRBJ2-3; 9 bases agree with TRBD2. This CDR3 has 16 amino acids. CDR1 and CDR2 from the germline V gene are SGHDN and FVKESK. Germline trimming cut 3 bases from V and 3 bases from J; bases unmatched to any gene: 7. CDR3 DNA: TGTGCCAGCAGCCAGCCCGGGACTAGCCGAACAGATACGCAGTATTTT. It codes for CASSQPGTSRTDTQYF.

This clonotype was recorded a few times. V and J are TRBV28 and TRBJ1-5; D ambiguous. Trimming stripped 5 bases from V and 0 bases from J, with 14 bases between. The V gene's germline CDR1 is MDHEN and CDR2 SYDVKM. The CDR3 contains 16 residues. CDR3: CASSKRTEYSNQPQHF. The CDR3 DNA is TGTGCCAGCAGTAAACGGACGGAATATAGCAATCAGCCCCAGCATTTT.

This chain connects TRBV28 to TRBJ1-4; 12 bases are shared with TRBD1. The CDR3 covers 16 residues. The J segment lost 7 bases and the V segment lost 2 bases, leaving 5 bases of the junction unmatched. In germline, CDR1 is MDHEN, CDR2 SYDVKM. The CDR3 coding sequence is TGTGCCAGCAGTTTAAATGGGGGACAGGGGGCTGAAAAACTGTTTTTT. Its translation: CASSLNGGQGAEKLFF.

This clonotype was counted ten times or more. The chain recombines TRBV6-2 or TRBV6-3 with TRBJ2-1; 7 bases align to TRBD1. CDR1 is MNHEY and CDR2 is SVGEGT in the germline V gene. The junction had 11 bases not matched to a gene; V was cut back by 1 base and J by 8 bases. The CDR3 length is 16 residues. CDR3 in amino acids: CASSYYEGALSYEQFF. Here the CDR3 DNA reads TGTGCCAGCAGTTACTATGAGGGGGCCCTATCGTATGAGCAGTTCTTC.

The chain joins TRBV6-6 to TRBJ2-3; 9 bases are a match to TRBD2. The CDR3 has 15 residues. Per the germline V gene, CDR1 is MNHNY and CDR2 is SVGAGI (reference sequence). J gave up 3 bases and V 2 bases, and 3 bases lay outside the gene matches. Written as DNA, the CDR3 is TGTGCCAGCAGTTACGGGACTAGCTTTACAGATACGCAGTATTTT. Amino acid sequence: CASSYGTSFTDTQYF.

Ten or more counts support this clonotype. The chain links TRBV5-4 to TRBJ1-1, with D hard to call. V was trimmed by 4 bases and J by 3 bases, leaving 16 bases between them. Germline CDR1 is SGHNT and CDR2 is YYREEE (reference sequence). The CDR3 loop spans 15 amino acids. DNA of the CDR3: TGTGCCAGCAGCCAAGCCGGCCTCGGACACACTGAAGCTTTCTTT. Protein sequence: CASSQAGLGHTEAFF. Looking up the rest from reference TRBV5-4 and TRBJ1-1 gives the full variable domain: ETGVTQSPTHLIKTRGQQVTLRCSSQSGHNTVSWYQQALGQGPQFIFQYYREEENGRGNFPPRFSGLQFPNYSSELNVNALELDDSALYLCASSQAGLGHTEAFFGQGTRLTVV.

This clonotype has a count of ten or more. The chain recombines TRBV4-3 with TRBJ1-1, with D unclear. The CDR3 consists of 14 residues. CDR1 and CDR2 from the germline V gene are LGHNA and YSLEER. V dropped 0 bases and J dropped 1 base, with 6 bases sitting between them. DNA for the CDR3: TGCGCCAGCAGCCAAGAGGGAGGGAACACTGAAGCTTTCTTT. Translated: CASSQEGGNTEAFF.

In this sample, this clonotype turned up many times. The DNA for the CDR3 is TGTGCCAGCAGCTTAGCTAGTTCGGGACAGGGTCACGTC. Amino acid sequence: CASSLASSGQGHV. The chain combines TRBV7-9 with TRBJ2-7; 9 bases line up with TRBD1. The germline gives CDR1 SEHNR, CDR2 FQNEAQ (reference sequence). The CDR3 is 13 amino acids.

Ten or more counts support this clonotype. CDR3 in amino acids: CASSLSGNEQFF. DNA for the CDR3: TGCGCCAGCAGCTTATCAGGGAATGAGCAGTTCTTC. This chain links TRBV5-1 with TRBJ2-1; TRBD1 is a possible D gene (5 bases). V was shortened by 2 bases and J by 7 bases, with 7 bases between the two germline ends. CDR1 and CDR2 from the germline V gene are SGHRS and YFSETQ. The CDR3 has 12 residues. Together with reference TRBV5-1 and TRBJ2-1, the CDR3 gives the full variable domain: KAGVTQTPRYLIKTRGQQVTLSCSPISGHRSVSWYQQTPGQGLQFLFEYFSETQRNKGNFPGRFSGRQFSNSRSEMNVSTLELGDSALYLCASSLSGNEQFFGPGTRLTVL.

This clonotype has at least ten counts. The chain combines TRBV5-4 with TRBJ2-7; perhaps TRBD1 as D (5 bases). Germline V CDR1 and CDR2: SGHNT, YYREEE (reference sequence). The CDR3 runs to 14 residues. V dropped 0 bases and J dropped 5 bases, with 12 bases sitting between them. CDR3 bases: TGTGCCAGCAGCTTGGATGGGGCGCAGAACGAGCAGTACGTC. Amino acids: CASSLDGAQNEQYV.

This clonotype was observed many times. The V gene is TRBV2, the J gene TRBJ2-5, with 8 bases that match TRBD2. This CDR3 contains 15 residues. Trimming took 7 bases from V and 1 from J; bases not matched to a gene: 8. Germline CDR1 is SNHLY and CDR2 is FYNNEI. The CDR3 region has the DNA TGTGCCAGCATCCCCCAGCGGGGGTTCCAAGAGACCCAGTACTTC. Protein sequence: CASIPQRGFQETQYF.

There are many counts of this clonotype. The J gene is TRBJ1-1, the V gene TRBV29-1, with D uncertain. The CDR3 extends over 13 amino acids. Germline V gene data show CDR1 as SQVTM and CDR2 as ANQGSEA. Trimming took off 2 bases at V and 2 bases at J, with 9 bases between the two ends. The CDR3 region has the DNA TGCAGCGTTGAATGGGCAGAAAACACTGAAGCTTTCTTT. Translation: CSVEWAENTEAFF.

This clonotype has ten or more counts. CDR3 bases: TGTGCCAGCAGCTTTCCGGCCGTGCTGGCGCAGTATTTT. It specifies CASSFPAVLAQYF. This chain connects TRBV7-8 to TRBJ2-3; unclear D gene. The CDR3 loop spans 13 amino acids. Germline loops: CDR1 SGHVS, CDR2 FQNEAQ. The germline V and J ends were trimmed by 3 bases and 10 bases, with 14 bases remaining between them.

The table lists this clonotype with many counts. The gene calls are TRBV12-3 or TRBV12-4 and TRBJ1-5; tentatively, D is TRBD1 (5 bases). The CDR3 has 14 amino acids. The V end was cut by 3 bases, the J end by 3 bases, with 9 bases between. The CDR3: CASSLGLINQPQHF. CDR3 sequence (DNA): TGTGCCAGCAGTTTGGGACTGATCAATCAGCCCCAGCATTTT.

At least ten counts were recorded for this clonotype. The chain carries TRBV6-6 and TRBJ1-5; no clear D gene. CDR1 and CDR2 (germline): MNHNY, SVGAGI (reference sequence). CDR3 size: 15 residues. Trimming shortened V by 7 bases and J by 2 bases, and 15 bases separated the two germline ends. The DNA for the CDR3 is TGTGCCAGCACCCTAGGGATGGCAGGCAATCAGCCCCAGCATTTT. Amino acid sequence: CASTLGMAGNQPQHF.

In its sample, this clonotype was seen many times. This chain links TRBV7-2 with TRBJ2-1, with 12 nucleotides matching TRBD1. Germline V gene data show CDR1 as SGHTA and CDR2 as FQGNSA. Unmatched junction bases numbered 5, after V lost 4 bases and J lost 7 bases. The CDR3 has 15 amino acids. CDR3 amino acids: CASSSWDRGLNEQFF. CDR3 bases: TGTGCCAGCAGCTCTTGGGACAGGGGGCTGAATGAGCAGTTCTTC.

This chain links TRBV7-2 with TRBJ2-2, with D unresolved. This CDR3 comprises 15 residues. V lost 4 bases to trimming and J lost 0 bases, with 9 bases between them. Germline CDR1 SGHTA, CDR2 FQGNSA. The CDR3 DNA follows: TGTGCCAGCAGCTCAAAAGCTACGAACACCGGGGAGCTGTTTTTT. Its translation: CASSSKATNTGELFF. The full variable domain, in which reference TRBV7-2 and TRBJ2-2 provide the parts outside the CDR3, is GAGVSQSPSNKVTEKGKDVELRCDPISGHTALYWYRQSLGQGLEFLIYFQGNSAPDKSGLPSDRFSAERTGGSVSTLTIQRTQQEDSAVYLCASSSKATNTGELFFGEGSRLTVL.

This clonotype was counted many times. The V gene is TRBV7-3, the J gene TRBJ2-5, with D hard to call. Germline V gives CDR1 SGHTA, CDR2 FQGTGA. Trimming took off 1 base at V and 3 bases at J, with 12 bases between the two ends. This CDR3 contains 15 residues. The CDR3 loop is CASSLNGLLEETQYF. In DNA form, the CDR3 reads TGTGCCAGCAGCTTAAACGGCCTACTGGAAGAGACCCAGTACTTC.

J is TRBJ2-7 and V is TRBV5-5; D remains ambiguous. The CDR3 is 12 amino acids. Germline V lookup: CDR1 SGHKS, CDR2 YYEKEE (reference sequence). V gave up 1 base and J gave up 5 bases, with 7 bases separating them. The CDR3 DNA is TGTGCCAGCAGCTTGCCTCTAGACGAGCAGTACTTC. Translating it yields CASSLPLDEQYF.

This clonotype has a count of ten or more. The chain links TRBV5-6 to TRBJ1-2, with D perhaps matching TRBD1 (5 bases). Per the germline V gene, CDR1 is SGHDT and CDR2 is YYEEEE. CDR3 length equals 14 residues. Trimming took off 3 bases at V and 4 bases at J, with 13 bases between the two ends. The CDR3 spells CASSYEGLSYGYTF. CDR3 coding DNA: TGTGCCAGCAGCTACGAGGGACTTTCCTATGGCTACACCTTC. Filled out from reference TRBV5-6 and TRBJ1-2, the complete variable domain reads DAGVTQSPTHLIKTRGQQVTLRCSPKSGHDTVSWYQQALGQGPQFIFQYYEEEERQRGNFPDRFSGHQFPNYSSELNVNALLLGDSALYLCASSYEGLSYGYTFGSGTRLTVV.

The chain carries TRBV6-2 or TRBV6-3 and TRBJ2-2, with D uncertain. CDR1 is MNHEY, CDR2 SVGEGT, per germline. The CDR3 is 15 residues long. V was clipped by 4 bases and J by 5 bases, with 14 bases between them. This CDR3 reads CASSSHGSWTGELFF. The CDR3 nucleotides read TGTGCCAGCAGTTCCCACGGCAGCTGGACCGGGGAGCTGTTTTTT.

This sequence joins TRBV14 and TRBJ1-6, with TRBD1 matching over 9 bases. The V and J ends lost 3 bases and 7 bases, in that order; junction bases with no gene match: 7. Germline V lookup: CDR1 SGHDN, CDR2 FVKESK. The CDR3 extends over 16 amino acids. CDR3 nucleotide sequence: TGTGCCAGCAGCCACGCCGCGGGACAGGGAAATTCACCCCTCCACTTT. It codes for CASSHAAGQGNSPLHF.

In its sample, this clonotype was seen many times. The chain recombines TRBV7-2 with TRBJ2-5; 14 bases are a match to TRBD2. V lost 5 bases, J lost 4 bases, and 3 bases stayed unmatched. This CDR3 region has 15 residues. Per the germline V gene, CDR1 is SGHTA and CDR2 is FQGNSA. CDR3 DNA sequence: TGTGCCAGCAGCGCGACTAGCGGGGGGGCAGAGACCCAGTACTTC. It yields the protein CASSATSGGAETQYF.

This clonotype appeared many times. The CDR3 nucleotides are TGTGCCAGCTTTGCGGCAACCAATGAGCAGTTCTTC. This encodes CASFAATNEQFF. The V and J genes are TRBV7-2 and TRBJ2-1, with D uncertain. The CDR3 is 12 amino acids. The germline CDR1 and CDR2 sequences are SGHTA and FQGNSA. The V end lost 8 bases, the J end lost 6 bases, and 11 bases lay between the germline ends. Full variable domain (missing parts from reference TRBV7-2 and TRBJ2-1): GAGVSQSPSNKVTEKGKDVELRCDPISGHTALYWYRQSLGQGLEFLIYFQGNSAPDKSGLPSDRFSAERTGGSVSTLTIQRTQQEDSAVYLCASFAATNEQFFGPGTRLTVL.